The 27 T cell receptor beta chains listed next were all sequenced from one sample in a study of CD8+ T cells in alopecia areata. Extracted RNA was reverse transcribed into cDNA, the sequencing template. Only in-frame clones appear in the TCRdb table, and some are missing; sequencing was by immunoSEQ multiplex PCR. The sample shows approximately 140,000 clones, roughly 82% of them seen only once. Treatment in this sample: oral pan-JAK inhibitor, 5-10 mg twice daily. Sequencing was performed on CD8+ T cells sorted from blood, taken at week 4, from a patient treated with tofacitinib. These TCRs come from a human donor with alopecia areata.

The chain joins TRBV7-8 to TRBJ1-2; D perhaps matches TRBD1 (5 bases). Trimming shortened V by 0 bases and J by 3 bases, and 8 bases separated the two germline ends. Looked up from germline, CDR1 is SGHVS and CDR2 is FQNEAQ. This CDR3 is 14 amino acids long. The CDR3 reads CASSLAGRDYGYTF. The CDR3 nucleotides read TGTGCCAGCAGCTTAGCGGGCAGGGACTATGGCTACACCTTC.

The genes are TRBV7-9 and TRBJ2-2; no reliable D call. CDR1 is SEHNR, CDR2 FQNEAQ, per germline (reference sequence). V lost 5 bases to trimming and J lost 1 base, with 11 bases between them. The CDR3 contains 15 residues. The CDR3 DNA reads as TGTGCCAGCAGCCCTATAGACCGGAACACCGGGGAGCTGTTTTTT. It specifies CASSPIDRNTGELFF.

The chain recombines TRBV27 with TRBJ1-6, with unresolved D. The germline CDR1 and CDR2 sequences are MNHEY and SMNVEV (reference sequence). V lost 7 bases to trimming and J lost 0 bases, with 13 bases between them. CDR3 length: 16 amino acids. The CDR3 reads CASTETASSYNSPLHF. In DNA form, the CDR3 reads TGTGCCAGCACTGAGACGGCAAGCTCCTATAATTCACCCCTCCACTTT.

This clone was recorded once. CDR3 residues: CASSPNSGNTIYF. The CDR3, as DNA: TGCGCCAGCAGCCCCAATTCTGGAAACACCATATATTTT. This chain connects TRBV4-1 to TRBJ1-3; D not resolved. CDR3 size: 13 residues. Trimming cost V 4 bases and J 1 base, with 5 bases left between them. Germline CDR1 MGHRA, CDR2 YSYEKL.

In regard to this clone: The same CDR3 is also encoded by other DNA sequences in this sample. The chain recombines TRBV30 with TRBJ2-5; the D gene is possibly TRBD1 (5 bases). CDR3 length equals 13 residues. With 6 bases removed from V and 5 bases from J, the gap between germline ends came to 16 bases. Germline V lookup: CDR1 GTSNPN, CDR2 SVGIG (reference sequence). The CDR3 is CACSLGALETQYF. CDR3 nucleotides: TGTGCCTGTTCCTTAGGGGCTCTGGAGACCCAGTACTTC.

The V gene is TRBV29-1, the J gene TRBJ2-7; no clear D gene. Trimming pared 5 bases from V and 0 bases from J, leaving 11 bases between. Per the germline V gene, CDR1 is SQVTM and CDR2 is ANQGSEA. The CDR3 is made up of 13 amino acids. The CDR3 protein is CSVCHSISYEQYF. The CDR3 nucleotides read TGCAGCGTTTGTCACAGCATCTCCTACGAGCAGTACTTC.

The V gene is TRBV4-3, the J gene TRBJ2-6, with 7 bases matching TRBD1. The CDR3 length is 17 residues. Unmatched junction bases numbered 6, after V lost 2 bases and J lost 2 bases. Germline CDR1 LGHNA, CDR2 YSLEER. The CDR3: CASSQFRQGTGANVLTF. The CDR3 bases are TGCGCCAGCAGCCAATTTAGACAGGGAACTGGGGCCAACGTCCTGACTTTC.

This clone showed up just a few times. The CDR3 bases are TGTGCCAGCAGCCGAGGACAGGGAGTCGAGCAGTACTTC. Translated: CASSRGQGVEQYF. The chain uses TRBV28 and TRBJ2-7, with 8 bases lining up with TRBD1. V was pared by 6 bases and J by 6 bases, with 7 bases of the junction left unmatched. From germline, CDR1 is MDHEN and CDR2 SYDVKM. The CDR3 runs to 13 residues.

The V gene is TRBV29-1, the J gene TRBJ2-7; D is possibly TRBD2 (6 bases). V was shortened by 7 bases and J by 2 bases, with 12 bases between the two germline ends. The CDR3 has 12 residues. From germline, CDR1 is SQVTM and CDR2 ANQGSEA. CDR3 in amino acids: CSAGGSPYEQYF. The CDR3, as DNA: TGCAGCGCCGGGGGTTCGCCCTACGAGCAGTACTTC.

The V gene is TRBV13, the J gene TRBJ1-2; D is possibly TRBD1 (5 bases). This CDR3 region has 13 residues. V gave up 3 bases and J gave up 2 bases, with 7 bases separating them. Germline lookup yields CDR1 PRHDT and CDR2 FYEKMQ (reference sequence). CDR3: CASSLTENYGYTF. CDR3 nucleotide sequence: TGTGCCAGCAGCTTGACAGAGAACTATGGCTACACCTTC.

The J gene is TRBJ1-6, the V gene TRBV2; D gene uncertain. CDR1 and CDR2 from the germline V gene are SNHLY and FYNNEI. With 7 bases removed from V and 11 bases from J, the gap between germline ends came to 9 bases. The CDR3 extends over 11 amino acids. Here the CDR3 DNA reads TGTGCCAGCACCAGCAATGCACCCCTCCACTTT. Protein sequence: CASTSNAPLHF.

This clone was counted once. V and J are TRBV27 and TRBJ2-7, with 7 bases identical to TRBD1. There are 15 residues in the CDR3. Germline assignment: CDR1 MNHEY and CDR2 SMNVEV (reference sequence). Trimming cost V 5 bases and J 2 bases; bases outside gene matches: 9. The CDR3 loop is CASSHDRVGTYEQYF. DNA for the CDR3: TGTGCCAGCAGTCACGACAGGGTGGGTACCTACGAGCAGTACTTC.

The chain joins TRBV6-6 to TRBJ2-7, with D perhaps matching TRBD1 (5 bases). Trimming took off 7 bases at V and 0 bases at J, with 13 bases between the two ends. Germline V gives CDR1 MNHNY, CDR2 SVGAGI (reference sequence). This CDR3 is built from 14 residues. The CDR3 region has the DNA TGTGCCAGCACAGAAGGAGACAGCTCCTACGAGCAGTACTTC. This codes for CASTEGDSSYEQYF.

The J gene is TRBJ2-7, the V gene TRBV7-2; a weak D match, TRBD2 (6 bases). This CDR3 is 17 amino acids long. V was pared by 1 base and J by 3 bases, with 19 bases between. Per germline, CDR1 SGHTA and CDR2 FQGNSA. CDR3 residues: CASSLVPIAVPDYEQYF. The CDR3 nucleotides are TGTGCCAGCAGCTTAGTCCCTATAGCGGTGCCGGACTACGAGCAGTACTTC.

The V call is TRBV7-8, the J call TRBJ2-2, with D uncertain. The germline gives CDR1 SGHVS, CDR2 FQNEAQ. This CDR3 is built from 14 residues. V lost 1 base and J lost 5, with 8 bases in between. DNA of the CDR3: TGTGCCAGCAGCTTAGGTACAGCGACCGGGGAGCTGTTTTTT. It specifies CASSLGTATGELFF. The full variable domain, in which reference TRBV7-8 and TRBJ2-2 provide the parts outside the CDR3, is GAGVSQSPRYKVAKRGQDVALRCDPISGHVSLFWYQQALGQGPEFLTYFQNEAQLDKSGLPSDRFFAERPEGSVSTLKIQRTQQEDSAVYLCASSLGTATGELFFGEGSRLTVL.

The chain links TRBV6-5 to TRBJ2-7, with D perhaps matching TRBD1 (7 bases). This CDR3 region has 13 residues. The V and J ends lost 8 bases and 2 bases respectively, with 13 bases between them. The V gene's germline CDR1 is MNHEY and CDR2 SVGAGI. As DNA, the CDR3 is TGTGCCAGCCGGGGGACAGCAACCTACGAGCAGTACTTC. Protein sequence: CASRGTATYEQYF.

A few counts support this clone. The chain combines TRBV23-1 with TRBJ2-2; D uncertain. TRBV23-1 is an open reading frame, and its role is uncertain. The CDR3 runs to 16 residues. V was cut by 2 bases and J by 3 bases, with 13 bases left in between. The CDR3 nucleotides are TGCGCCAGCAGTCAACTCCTCCGCCGAGACACCGGGGAGCTGTTTTTT. Its translation is CASSQLLRRDTGELFF.

The rearrangement uses TRBV6-1 and TRBJ2-6; D uncertain. The germline gives CDR1 MNHNS, CDR2 SASEGT. The V gene lost 4 bases and the J gene lost 2 bases, with 12 bases spanning the gap. The CDR3 extends over 16 amino acids. CDR3 coding DNA: TGTGCCAGCAGTGCCCCTTCAGTCACTGGGGCCAACGTCCTGACTTTC. Translating gives CASSAPSVTGANVLTF.

The V and J genes are TRBV9 and TRBJ2-1; 7 positions agree with TRBD2. Trimming removed 0 bases from V and 4 bases from J; junction bases left unmatched: 13. From germline, CDR1 is SGDLS and CDR2 YYNGEE. The CDR3 totals 18 residues. Written as DNA, the CDR3 is TGTGCCAGCAGCGTAGGGGCTAGCGGTCCCGGATTTTACAATGAGCAGTTCTTC. This encodes CASSVGASGPGFYNEQFF. Based on the CDR3 plus reference TRBV9 and TRBJ2-1, the full variable domain is DSGVTQTPKHLITATGQRVTLRCSPRSGDLSVYWYQQSLDQGLQFLIQYYNGEERAKGNILERFSAQQFPDLHSELNLSSLELGDSALYFCASSVGASGPGFYNEQFFGPGTRLTVL.

This clone appeared once. The chain carries TRBV13 and TRBJ2-1; D remains unclear. V lost 1 base to trimming and J lost 9 bases, with 7 bases between them. In germline, CDR1 is PRHDT, CDR2 FYEKMQ (reference sequence). There are 12 residues in the CDR3. The CDR3 here is CASSLVLSEQFF. CDR3 DNA sequence: TGTGCCAGCAGCTTAGTTCTAAGTGAGCAGTTCTTC.

The chain carries TRBV30 and TRBJ2-5; the match to TRBD2 covers 14 bases. CDR1 is GTSNPN, CDR2 SVGIG, per germline (reference sequence). V trimming: 2 bases; J trimming: 5 bases; junction bases outside the gene matches: 1. The CDR3 extends over 14 amino acids. CDR3 region: CAWSRTSGGETQYF. CDR3 coding DNA: TGTGCCTGGAGTCGGACTAGCGGGGGGGAGACCCAGTACTTC. The full variable domain, with the rest looked up from reference TRBV30 and TRBJ2-5, is SQTIHQWPATLVQPVGSPLSLECTVEGTSNPNLYWYRQAAGRGLQLLFYSVGIGQISSEVPQNLSASRPQDRQFILSSKKLLLSDSGFYLCAWSRTSGGETQYFGPGTRLLVL.

The gene calls are TRBV7-2 and TRBJ2-1; possible D gene TRBD2, 6 bases. V was cut by 6 bases and J by 5 bases, with 20 bases left in between. The CDR3 is 16 amino acids. The V gene's germline CDR1 is SGHTA and CDR2 FQGNSA. CDR3 residues: CASSLPTSGLNNEQFF. CDR3 sequence (DNA): TGTGCCAGCAGTCTTCCCACCTCGGGACTCAACAATGAGCAGTTCTTC.

The chain combines TRBV6-5 with TRBJ1-1, with TRBD1 matching 7 bases. Germline trimming cut 6 bases from V and 7 bases from J; bases unmatched to any gene: 8. Germline V gene data show CDR1 as MNHEY and CDR2 as SVGAGI. CDR3 length equals 13 residues. Here the CDR3 reads CASSLSGQLEAFF. The CDR3 nucleotides read TGTGCCAGCAGCCTCTCGGGACAGCTTGAAGCTTTCTTT.

The chain carries TRBV21-1 and TRBJ2-7; the tabulated D call, TRBD2, remains unverified against the DNA. TRBV21-1 is a pseudogene locus. The CDR3 sequence is 15 residues long. For the CDR3, the DNA is TGTGCCACCTCCTCCCGAGGTCTAGTTTCCTACGAGCAGTACTTC. It codes for CATSSRGLVSYEQYF.

The V and J genes are TRBV4-2 and TRBJ2-3; TRBD1 matches at 9 bases. This CDR3 comprises 16 residues. Germline V gives CDR1 LGHNA, CDR2 YNFKEQ. V gave up 4 bases and J gave up 2 bases; unmatched junction bases: 7. The CDR3 nucleotides read TGTGCCAGCAGCCCCGAGACAGGGGGAAACACAGATACGCAGTATTTT. Translation gives CASSPETGGNTDTQYF.

This clone has a handful of counts. This chain connects TRBV7-8 to TRBJ2-7; D might be TRBD2 (5 bases). The CDR3 is made up of 16 amino acids. Germline CDR1 and CDR2: SGHVS and FQNEAQ. V shed 5 bases and J shed 5 bases, with 22 bases lying between them. CDR3 bases: TGTGCCAGCAGCGCTAGTATGGGGTTTGGACTGGACGAGCAGTACTTC. Translation: CASSASMGFGLDEQYF.

The chain has TRBV30 and TRBJ1-3; possible D gene TRBD1, 6 bases. This CDR3 has 13 amino acids. The germline V and J ends were trimmed by 3 bases and 0 bases, with 6 bases remaining between them. Germline V lookup: CDR1 GTSNPN, CDR2 SVGIG (reference sequence). For the CDR3, the DNA is TGTGCCTGGAGACAGGGCTCTGGAAACACCATATATTTT. This sequence encodes CAWRQGSGNTIYF.